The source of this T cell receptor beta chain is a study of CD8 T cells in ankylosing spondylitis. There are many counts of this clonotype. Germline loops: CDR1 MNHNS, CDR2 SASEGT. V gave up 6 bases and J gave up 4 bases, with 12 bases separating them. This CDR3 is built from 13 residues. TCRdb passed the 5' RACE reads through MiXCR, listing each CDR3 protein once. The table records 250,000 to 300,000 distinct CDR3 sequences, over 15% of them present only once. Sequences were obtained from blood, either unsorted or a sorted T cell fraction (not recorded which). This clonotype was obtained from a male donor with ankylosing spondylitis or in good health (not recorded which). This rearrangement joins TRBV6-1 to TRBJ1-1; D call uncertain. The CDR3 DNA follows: TGTGCCAGCAGAAAATTGGGGAGCACTGAAGCTTTCTTT. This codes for CASRKLGSTEAFF.